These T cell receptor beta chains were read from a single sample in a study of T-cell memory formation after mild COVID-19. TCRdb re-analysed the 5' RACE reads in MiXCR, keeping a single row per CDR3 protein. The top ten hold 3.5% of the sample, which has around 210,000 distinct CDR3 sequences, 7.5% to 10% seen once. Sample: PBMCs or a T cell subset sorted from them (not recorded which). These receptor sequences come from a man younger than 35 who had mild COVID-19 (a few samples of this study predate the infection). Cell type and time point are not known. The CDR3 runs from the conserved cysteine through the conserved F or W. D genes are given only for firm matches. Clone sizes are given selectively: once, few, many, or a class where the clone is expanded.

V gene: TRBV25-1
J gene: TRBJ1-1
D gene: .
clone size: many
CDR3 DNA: TGTGCCAGTAAGAACCCCGGGGAGCCTGAAGCTTTCTTT
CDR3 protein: CASKNPGEPEAFF

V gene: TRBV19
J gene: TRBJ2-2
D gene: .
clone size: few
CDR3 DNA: TGTGCCAGTAACAGGGCGAACACCGGGGAGCTGTTTTTT
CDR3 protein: CASNRANTGELFF

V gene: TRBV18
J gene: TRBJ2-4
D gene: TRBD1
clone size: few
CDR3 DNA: TGTGCCAGCTCACCACCGGGACAGCCGTTAATTCAGTACTTC
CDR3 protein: CASSPPGQPLIQYF

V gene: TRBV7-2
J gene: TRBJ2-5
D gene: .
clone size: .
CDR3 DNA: TGTGCCAGCAGCCCTAGAGGCCAACAGACCCAGTACTTC
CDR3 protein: CASSPRGQQTQYF

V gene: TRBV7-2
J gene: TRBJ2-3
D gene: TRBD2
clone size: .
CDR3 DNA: TGTGCCAGCAGCCCCCAGACTAGCGCAGATACGCAGTATTTT
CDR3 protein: CASSPQTSADTQYF

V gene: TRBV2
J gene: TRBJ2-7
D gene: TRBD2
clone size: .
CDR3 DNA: TGTGCCAGCAGTGTAAACGGGGGGGCCGTGGAAGAGCAGTACTTC
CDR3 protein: CASSVNGGAVEEQYF

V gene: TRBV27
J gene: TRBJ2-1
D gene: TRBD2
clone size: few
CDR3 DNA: TGTGCCAGCAGTTTAGGTATTCGGGGGGTTAGCGAGCAGTTCTTC
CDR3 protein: CASSLGIRGVSEQFF

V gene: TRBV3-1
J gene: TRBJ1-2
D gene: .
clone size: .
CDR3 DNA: TGTGCCAGCAGCCGCGCTCAGGGTCCCGATGGCTACACCTTC
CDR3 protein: CASSRAQGPDGYTF

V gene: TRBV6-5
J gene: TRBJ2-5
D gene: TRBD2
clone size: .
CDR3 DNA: TGTGCCAGCAGTTACGGGCGATCTAGCGGGGTCCCGCGGGAGACCCAGTACTTC
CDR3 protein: CASSYGRSSGVPRETQYF

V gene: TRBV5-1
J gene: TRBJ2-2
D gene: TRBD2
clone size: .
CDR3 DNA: TGCGCCAGCAGTTCTCCGGGACTAGCGGGGCCCGGGGAGCTGTTTTTT
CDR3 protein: CASSSPGLAGPGELFF

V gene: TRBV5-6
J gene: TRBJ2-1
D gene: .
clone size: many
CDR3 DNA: TGTGCCAGCAGCTTGAGGGGGGGATCTACGTACAATGAGCAGTTCTTC
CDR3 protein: CASSLRGGSTYNEQFF

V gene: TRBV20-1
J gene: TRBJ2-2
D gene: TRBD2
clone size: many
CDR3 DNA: TGCAGTGCTAGACTAGCGGGGGCGACCGGGGAGCTGTTTTTT
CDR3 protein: CSARLAGATGELFF

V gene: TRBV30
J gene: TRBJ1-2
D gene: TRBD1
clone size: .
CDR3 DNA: TGTGCCTGGACCATGGACAGGGGGATCTATGGCTACACCTTC
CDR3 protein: CAWTMDRGIYGYTF

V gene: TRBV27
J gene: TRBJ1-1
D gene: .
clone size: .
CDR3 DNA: TGTGCCAGCAGTTCATCAACCTGGGCCACTGAAGCTTTCTTT
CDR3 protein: CASSSSTWATEAFF

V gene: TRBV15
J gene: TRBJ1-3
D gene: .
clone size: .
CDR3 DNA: TGTGCCACCAGCATCGGCGCAGGCTCTGGAAACACCATATATTTT
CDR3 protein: CATSIGAGSGNTIYF

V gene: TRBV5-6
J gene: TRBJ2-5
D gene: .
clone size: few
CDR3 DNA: TGTGCCAGCAGTGGAGGGGGGCCTTACGATCACCAGTACTTC
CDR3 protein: CASSGGGPYDHQYF

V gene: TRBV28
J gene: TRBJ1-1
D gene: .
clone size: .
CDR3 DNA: TGTGCCAGCAGCCCCCGACTTGGTAGGGGAGGGGACACTGAAGCTTTCTTT
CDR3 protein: CASSPRLGRGGDTEAFF

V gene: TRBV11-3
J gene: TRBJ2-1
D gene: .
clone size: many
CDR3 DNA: TGTGCCAGCAGCTTAGGGGGGGACGACAATGAGCAGTTCTTC
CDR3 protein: CASSLGGDDNEQFF

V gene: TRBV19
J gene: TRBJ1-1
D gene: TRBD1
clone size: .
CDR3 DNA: TGTGCCAGTAGTACCCCAGGGGGCCCGATGAACACTGAAGCTTTCTTT
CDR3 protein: CASSTPGGPMNTEAFF

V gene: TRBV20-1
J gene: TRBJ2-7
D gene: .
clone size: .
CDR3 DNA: TGCAGTGCTATAAAGGAGGGAGTGCGCGAGCAGTACTTC
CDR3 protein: CSAIKEGVREQYF

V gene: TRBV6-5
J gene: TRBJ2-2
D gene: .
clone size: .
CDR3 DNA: TGTGCCAGCAGTTACTTCTGGGCCACCACCGGGGAGCTGTTTTTT
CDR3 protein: CASSYFWATTGELFF

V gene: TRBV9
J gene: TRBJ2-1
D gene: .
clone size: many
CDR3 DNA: TGTGCCAGCAGCAAACAAAGCTCCTACAATGAGCAGTTCTTC
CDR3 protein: CASSKQSSYNEQFF

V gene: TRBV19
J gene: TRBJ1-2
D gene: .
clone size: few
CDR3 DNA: TGTGCCAGTAATATGGGGGCCCGTCATGGCTACACCTTC
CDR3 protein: CASNMGARHGYTF

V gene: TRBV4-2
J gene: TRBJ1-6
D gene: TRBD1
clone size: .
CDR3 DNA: TGTGCCAGCAGCCAATTGGACAGGGGGAACTCACCCCTCCACTTT
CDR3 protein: CASSQLDRGNSPLHF

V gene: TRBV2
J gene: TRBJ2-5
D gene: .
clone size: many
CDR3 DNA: TGTGCCAGCAGGAGGGGACCGGCGAGTGGGGCCCAGTACTTC
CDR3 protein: CASRRGPASGAQYF

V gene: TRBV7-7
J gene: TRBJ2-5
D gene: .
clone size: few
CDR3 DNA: TGTGCTAGCAGCTCCGGAGGGACGGGGGCGGAGACCCAGTACTTC
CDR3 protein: CASSSGGTGAETQYF

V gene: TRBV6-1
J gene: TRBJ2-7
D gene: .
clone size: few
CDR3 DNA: TGTGCCAGCAGTGTCGGCCAGGGGGAGGACGAGCAGTACTTC
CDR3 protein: CASSVGQGEDEQYF

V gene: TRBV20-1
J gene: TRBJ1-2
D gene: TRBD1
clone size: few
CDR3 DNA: TGCAGTGCTCCCGAATCAAACAGGGGAGTCAACTATGGCTACACCTTC
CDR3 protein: CSAPESNRGVNYGYTF

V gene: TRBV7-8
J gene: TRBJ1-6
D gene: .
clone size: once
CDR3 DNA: TGTGCCAGCAGCTTAGTCCACAGCTTCTATAAGTCACCCCTCCACTTT
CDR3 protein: CASSLVHSFYKSPLHF

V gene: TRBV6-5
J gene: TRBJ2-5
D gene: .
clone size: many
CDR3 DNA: TGTGCCAGCATCCGGGGGGAGACCCAGTACTTC
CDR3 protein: CASIRGETQYF

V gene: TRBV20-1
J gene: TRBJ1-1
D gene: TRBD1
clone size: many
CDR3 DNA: TGCAGTGCCTGGGAGTCGACAGGGGACACTGAAGCTTTCTTT
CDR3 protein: CSAWESTGDTEAFF

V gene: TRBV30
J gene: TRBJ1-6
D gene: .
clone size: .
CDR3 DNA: TGTGCCGCTACCAAAGAGGAGCCGAGGACCCTCCACTTT
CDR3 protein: CAATKEEPRTLHF